These 3 T cell receptor beta chains share one sample of origin, sequenced in a study of blood T cells in healthy people across ages. Primed by a sample-barcoded 5' primer and a J-beta primer mix, a second PCR proceeded for about 7 to 12 cycles. TCRdb reprocessed the 5' RACE reads via MiXCR and lists one record per CDR3 protein. The sample yields more than 500,000 distinct CDR3 sequences, 25% to 30% seen once. Specimen: blood. The receptors were sampled from a woman between 65 and 79 years old in good health.

This clonotype was observed a few times. V is TRBV7-2 and J is TRBJ2-7; D gene uncertain. The CDR3 covers 16 residues. Trimming cost V 1 base and J 0 bases, with 13 bases left between them. Germline assignment: CDR1 SGHTA and CDR2 FQGNSA. CDR3 residues: CASSLVGRRSSYEQYF. The CDR3 DNA sequence: TGTGCCAGCAGCTTAGTTGGCCGACGGAGCTCCTACGAGCAGTACTTC.

The chain joins TRBV28 to TRBJ1-2; 7 bases fit TRBD1. CDR1 is MDHEN and CDR2 is SYDVKM in the germline V gene. The CDR3 extends over 12 amino acids. CDR3 bases: TGTACCGCTACAGGGGTGCGAGGTGGCTACACCTTC. Encoded protein: CTATGVRGGYTF.

This clonotype has only a few counts. The rearrangement joins TRBV7-3 to TRBJ2-5, with 8 bases aligning to TRBD2. The DNA end is more similar to TRBJ2-1, so the J call may be wrong. Germline V gene lookup returns CDR1 SGHTA and CDR2 FQGTGA. The CDR3 runs 17 residues. CDR3 region: CASSLVPGGTIYNEQFF. The CDR3 nucleotides are TGTGCCAGCAGCTTAGTCCCGGGGGGGACGATTTACAATGAGCAGTTCTTC.